These T cell receptor beta chains were read from a single sample in a study of cytomegalovirus exposure and HLA in healthy donors. TCRdb's copy holds only in-frame clones and misses some; the assay was immunoSEQ multiplex PCR. Among some 170,000 clones listed, 71% were seen once. Sequencing was done on a sample of PBMCs. The receptors were gathered from a woman in her thirties in good health and CMV-seronegative. Each CDR3 is given with its conserved first and last residue. Fields, in order: clone size, V gene, D gene, CDR3 length, J gene, CDR3 DNA, CDR3 protein. A D gene is named only where the DNA matches it firmly. Expanded clones get a size class; other rows say once, few or many, or leave the size out.

clone_size: -; v_call: TRBV4-3; d_call: TRBD1; cdr3_length: 18; j_call: TRBJ2-2; cdr3_nt: TGCGCCAGCAGCCAAGAAGGGGGGGACAGGGTGTACACCGGGGAGCTGTTTTTT; cdr3_aa: CASSQEGGDRVYTGELFF
clone_size: -; v_call: TRBV18; d_call: TRBD1; cdr3_length: 18; j_call: TRBJ2-7; cdr3_nt: TGTGCCAGCTCACCACTTTCCTTGGGGACAGGGAGCTCCTACGAGCAGTACTTC; cdr3_aa: CASSPLSLGTGSSYEQYF
clone_size: -; v_call: TRBV5-1; d_call: -; cdr3_length: 13; j_call: TRBJ1-1; cdr3_nt: TGCGCCAGCAGCTCCGACTGGAACACTGAAGCTTTCTTT; cdr3_aa: CASSSDWNTEAFF
clone_size: once; v_call: TRBV30; d_call: TRBD2; cdr3_length: 15; j_call: TRBJ2-5; cdr3_nt: TGTGCCTGGAGTGAGGGACTAGCGGAGGGGGAGACCCAGTACTTC; cdr3_aa: CAWSEGLAEGETQYF
clone_size: -; v_call: TRBV28; d_call: -; cdr3_length: 11; j_call: TRBJ1-2; cdr3_nt: TGTGCCAGCTCAACGGGGTATGGCTACACCTTC; cdr3_aa: CASSTGYGYTF
clone_size: -; v_call: TRBV7-3; d_call: -; cdr3_length: 14; j_call: TRBJ2-2; cdr3_nt: TGTGCCAGCAGCGTGGGACTTAACACCGGGGAGCTGTTTTTT; cdr3_aa: CASSVGLNTGELFF
clone_size: -; v_call: TRBV28; d_call: TRBD1; cdr3_length: 12; j_call: TRBJ1-2; cdr3_nt: TGTGCCAGTAAGACAGGGGGGTATGGCTACACCTTC; cdr3_aa: CASKTGGYGYTF
clone_size: -; v_call: TRBV4-2; d_call: TRBD2; cdr3_length: 19; j_call: TRBJ2-7; cdr3_nt: TGTGCCAGCAGCCATACGAAACCCAAATTAGCGGGAGGGCCGGTCGAGCAGTACTTC; cdr3_aa: CASSHTKPKLAGGPVEQYF
clone_size: -; v_call: TRBV30; d_call: -; cdr3_length: 15; j_call: TRBJ1-5; cdr3_nt: TGTGCCTGGAGCCCTAGTGGGGGGGCATGGCAGCCCCAGCATTTT; cdr3_aa: CAWSPSGGAWQPQHF
clone_size: -; v_call: TRBV6-4; d_call: TRBD1; cdr3_length: 13; j_call: TRBJ1-2; cdr3_nt: TGTGCCAGCAGACTGACAGGGAGTGGTGGCTACACCTTC; cdr3_aa: CASRLTGSGGYTF
clone_size: few; v_call: TRBV28; d_call: TRBD1; cdr3_length: 16; j_call: TRBJ1-2; cdr3_nt: TGTGCCAGCAGTTTAGACATCGACAGGGAATACTATGGCTACACCTTC; cdr3_aa: CASSLDIDREYYGYTF
clone_size: few; v_call: TRBV2; d_call: -; cdr3_length: 14; j_call: TRBJ1-1; cdr3_nt: TGTGCCAGCAGTGGTTTTGGGAGGGGGAGAGAAGCTTTCTTT; cdr3_aa: CASSGFGRGREAFF
clone_size: -; v_call: TRBV6-6; d_call: -; cdr3_length: 14; j_call: TRBJ2-7; cdr3_nt: TGTGCCAGCAGTTACGGGGGCGGCGGTTACGAGCAGTACTTC; cdr3_aa: CASSYGGGGYEQYF
clone_size: -; v_call: TRBV7-9; d_call: -; cdr3_length: 15; j_call: TRBJ2-1; cdr3_nt: TGTGCCAGCAGCTTAAGCGGCCAGTTTGATTATGAGCAGTTCTTC; cdr3_aa: CASSLSGQFDYEQFF
clone_size: -; v_call: TRBV6-1; d_call: TRBD2; cdr3_length: 15; j_call: TRBJ2-5; cdr3_nt: TGTGCCAGCAATCTACAGCGGGGGGGCTTCGAGACCCAGTACTTC; cdr3_aa: CASNLQRGGFETQYF
clone_size: -; v_call: TRBV6-5; d_call: -; cdr3_length: 15; j_call: TRBJ2-7; cdr3_nt: TGTGCCAGCAGTTTGGGACATTTGAGCTCCTACGAGCAGTACTTC; cdr3_aa: CASSLGHLSSYEQYF
clone_size: -; v_call: TRBV10-3; d_call: -; cdr3_length: 17; j_call: TRBJ1-3; cdr3_nt: TGTGCCATCAGTGAGTCGACTTACGGCAAGGGGAGAAACACCATATATTTT; cdr3_aa: CAISESTYGKGRNTIYF
clone_size: -; v_call: TRBV18; d_call: -; cdr3_length: 12; j_call: TRBJ2-7; cdr3_nt: TGTGCCAGCTCACCAAGCCCTTACGAGCAGTACTTC; cdr3_aa: CASSPSPYEQYF
clone_size: -; v_call: TRBV15; d_call: -; cdr3_length: 15; j_call: TRBJ1-5; cdr3_nt: TGTGCCACCTCTGCCATGGAGACAGGCATTCAGCCCCAGCATTTT; cdr3_aa: CATSAMETGIQPQHF
clone_size: few; v_call: TRBV7-6; d_call: TRBD1; cdr3_length: 16; j_call: TRBJ1-2; cdr3_nt: TGTGCCAGCAGCTTAACAGCGGTCAGGGGGAGCTATGGCTACACCTTC; cdr3_aa: CASSLTAVRGSYGYTF
clone_size: -; v_call: TRBV7-6; d_call: -; cdr3_length: 17; j_call: TRBJ2-2; cdr3_nt: TGTGCCAGCAGCTTAGGAATATCAGGGTCGAACACCGGGGAGCTGTTTTTT; cdr3_aa: CASSLGISGSNTGELFF
clone_size: -; v_call: TRBV12-5; d_call: -; cdr3_length: 13; j_call: TRBJ2-1; cdr3_nt: TGTGCTAGTGGTTTGGCAGGGGTCAATGAGCAGTTCTTC; cdr3_aa: CASGLAGVNEQFF
clone_size: -; v_call: TRBV7-2; d_call: TRBD2; cdr3_length: 14; j_call: TRBJ2-1; cdr3_nt: TGTGCCAGCAGCCCACGACTAGCGTACAATGAGCAGTTCTTC; cdr3_aa: CASSPRLAYNEQFF
clone_size: -; v_call: TRBV5-6; d_call: TRBD2; cdr3_length: 14; j_call: TRBJ2-7; cdr3_nt: TGTGCCAGCAGCCTGACTAGCGTGACCTACGAGCAGTACTTC; cdr3_aa: CASSLTSVTYEQYF
clone_size: once; v_call: TRBV19; d_call: TRBD1; cdr3_length: 15; j_call: TRBJ1-6; cdr3_nt: TGTGCCAGTAGTATAGAGGCGGACAGGCCTCTCACCCTCCACTTT; cdr3_aa: CASSIEADRPLTLHF
clone_size: -; v_call: TRBV5-1; d_call: -; cdr3_length: 15; j_call: TRBJ1-1; cdr3_nt: TGCGCCACCTTCCCGACCTGGGCGTCGAACACTGAAGCTTTCTTT; cdr3_aa: CATFPTWASNTEAFF
clone_size: -; v_call: TRBV30; d_call: -; cdr3_length: 12; j_call: TRBJ1-1; cdr3_nt: TGTGCACGCTGGAGGGTCGGCACTGAAGCTTTCTTT; cdr3_aa: CARWRVGTEAFF